This TCR beta chain was identified in a study of T cells in localized non-small cell lung cancer. Per the germline V gene, CDR1 is SQVTM and CDR2 is ANQGSEA. CDR3 length: 12 amino acids. Deletions cut 4 bases from V and 1 base from J, with 7 bases between. TCRdb's copy holds only in-frame clones and misses some; the assay was immunoSEQ multiplex PCR. Of about 35,000 clones listed, almost 85% are singletons. This sequence originates from a male donor aged 60 or older with stage III squamous cell lung carcinoma. The starting material was peripheral blood, obtained before any cancer treatment. This sequence joins TRBV29-1 and TRBJ1-1; D unresolved. The CDR3 DNA is TGCAGCGTTGGGCTTGGGAACACTGAAGCTTTCTTT. This codes for CSVGLGNTEAFF.